This entry features one T cell receptor (beta chain) sequence. This specimen belongs to a study of blood T cell repertoires in COVID-19. Background on the study: From the United States, Italy and Spain came samples of acute and convalescent COVID-19.

Methods used by the authors: Amplified reference gene primers provided the basis for estimating nucleated cell counts. The repertoire was sequenced with immunoSEQ multiplex PCR; TCRdb's copy has only in-frame clones and lacks some. V, J and clone size are those of that table, while D and trimming were read from the DNA. Of hundreds of thousands of clones listed, over 75% were seen once; the top ten hold around 7.8%. Germline V gene lookup returns CDR1 SEHNR and CDR2 FQNEAQ (reference sequence). V shed 3 bases and J shed 11 bases, with 11 bases lying between them. This CDR3 has 12 amino acids. This chain uses TRBV7-9 with TRBJ1-5; D not resolved. The TCR originated in a woman aged 50 to 60 who had recovered from COVID-19. The sample taken for sequencing was peripheral blood. CDR3 residues: CASSLAGLTQHF. CDR3 coding DNA: TGTGCCAGCAGCTTGGCAGGCTTGACCCAGCATTTT.